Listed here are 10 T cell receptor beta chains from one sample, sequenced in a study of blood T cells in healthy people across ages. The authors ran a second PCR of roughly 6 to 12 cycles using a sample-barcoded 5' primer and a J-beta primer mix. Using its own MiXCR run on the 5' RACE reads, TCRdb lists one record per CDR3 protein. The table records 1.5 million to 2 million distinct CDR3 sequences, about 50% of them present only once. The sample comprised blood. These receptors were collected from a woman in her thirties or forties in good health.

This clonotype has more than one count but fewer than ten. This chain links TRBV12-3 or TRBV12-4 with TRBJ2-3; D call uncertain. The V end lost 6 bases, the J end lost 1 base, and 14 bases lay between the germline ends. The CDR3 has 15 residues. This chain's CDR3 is CASSPQSGGTDTQYF. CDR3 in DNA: TGTGCCAGCAGCCCTCAAAGTGGGGGCACAGATACGCAGTATTTT.

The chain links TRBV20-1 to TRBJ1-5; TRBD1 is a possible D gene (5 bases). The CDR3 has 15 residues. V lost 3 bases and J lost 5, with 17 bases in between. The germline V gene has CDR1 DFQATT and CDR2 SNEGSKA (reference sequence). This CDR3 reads CSARGAGPRDQPQHF. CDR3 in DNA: TGCAGTGCTAGGGGTGCAGGTCCCAGGGATCAGCCCCAGCATTTT.

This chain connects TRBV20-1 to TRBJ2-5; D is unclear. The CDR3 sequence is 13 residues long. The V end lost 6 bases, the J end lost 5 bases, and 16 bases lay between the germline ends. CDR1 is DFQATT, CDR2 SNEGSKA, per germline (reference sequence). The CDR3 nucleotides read TGCAGTGCCGGAAGGTTATTGGGGGAGACCCAGTACTTC. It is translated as CSAGRLLGETQYF.

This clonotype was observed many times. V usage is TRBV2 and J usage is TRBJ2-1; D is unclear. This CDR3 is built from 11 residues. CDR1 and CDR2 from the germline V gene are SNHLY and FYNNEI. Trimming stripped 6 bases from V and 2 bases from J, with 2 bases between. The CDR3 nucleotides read TGTGCCAGCAGCGCCTACAATGAGCAGTTCTTC. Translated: CASSAYNEQFF.

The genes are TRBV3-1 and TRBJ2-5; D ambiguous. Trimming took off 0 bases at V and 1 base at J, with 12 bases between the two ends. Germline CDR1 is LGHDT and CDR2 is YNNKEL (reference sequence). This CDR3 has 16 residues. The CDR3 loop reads CASSQEGRLIQETQYF. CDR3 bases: TGTGCCAGCAGCCAAGAGGGTAGGCTAATCCAAGAGACCCAGTACTTC.

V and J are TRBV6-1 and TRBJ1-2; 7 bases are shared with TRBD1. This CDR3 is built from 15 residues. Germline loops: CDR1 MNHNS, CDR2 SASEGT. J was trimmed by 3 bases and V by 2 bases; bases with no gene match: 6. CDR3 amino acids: CASSEIRGQDYGYTF. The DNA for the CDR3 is TGTGCCAGCAGTGAAATTCGAGGACAGGACTATGGCTACACCTTC.

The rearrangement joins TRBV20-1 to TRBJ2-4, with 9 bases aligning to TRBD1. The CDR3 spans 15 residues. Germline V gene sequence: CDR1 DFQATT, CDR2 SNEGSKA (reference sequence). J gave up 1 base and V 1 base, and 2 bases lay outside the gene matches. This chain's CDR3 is CSARGTGDAKNIQYF. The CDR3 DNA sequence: TGCAGTGCTAGAGGGACAGGGGACGCCAAAAACATTCAGTACTTC.

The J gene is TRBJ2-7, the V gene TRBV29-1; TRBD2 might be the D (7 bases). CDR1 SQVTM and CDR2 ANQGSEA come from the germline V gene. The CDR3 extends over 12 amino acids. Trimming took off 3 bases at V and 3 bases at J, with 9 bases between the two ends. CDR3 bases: TGCAGCGTTGAGAGGGGGGGCTACGAGCAGTACTTC. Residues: CSVERGGYEQYF.

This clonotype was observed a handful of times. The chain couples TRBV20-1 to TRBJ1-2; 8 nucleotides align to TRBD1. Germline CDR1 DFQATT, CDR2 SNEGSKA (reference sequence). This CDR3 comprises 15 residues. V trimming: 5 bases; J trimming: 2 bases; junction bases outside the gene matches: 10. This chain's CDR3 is CSAYDRGGGNYGYTF. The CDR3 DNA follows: TGCAGTGCTTACGACAGGGGAGGAGGAAACTATGGCTACACCTTC.

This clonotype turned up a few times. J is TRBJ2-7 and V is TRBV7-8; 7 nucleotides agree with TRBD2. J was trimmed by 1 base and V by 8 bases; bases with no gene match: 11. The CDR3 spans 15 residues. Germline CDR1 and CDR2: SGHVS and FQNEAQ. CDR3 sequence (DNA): TGTGCCAGCGGGCGGAGCGGGGAACCATCCTACGAGCAGTACTTC. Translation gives CASGRSGEPSYEQYF.